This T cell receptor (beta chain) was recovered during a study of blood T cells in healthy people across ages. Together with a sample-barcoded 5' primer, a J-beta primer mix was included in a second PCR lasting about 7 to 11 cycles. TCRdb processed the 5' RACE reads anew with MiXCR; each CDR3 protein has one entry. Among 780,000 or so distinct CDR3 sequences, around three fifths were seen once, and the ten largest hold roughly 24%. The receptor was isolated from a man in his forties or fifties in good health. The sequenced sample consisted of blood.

CDR3 in amino acids: CASSSKQGIKWNTEAFF. The CDR3 region has the DNA TGTGCCAGCAGCTCCAAACAGGGGATCAAATGGAACACTGAAGCTTTCTTT. The chain is built from TRBV28 and TRBJ1-1; 7 bases align to TRBD1. Germline lookup yields CDR1 MDHEN and CDR2 SYDVKM. CDR3 length: 17 amino acids. V shed 6 bases and J 1 base; nucleotides not matched to a gene: 14.